Listed below are T cell receptor beta chains from one sample, sequenced in a study of CD8+ T cells in alopecia areata. Measured with immunoSEQ multiplex PCR; TCRdb has only the in-frame clones, and not every one. The table has around 190,000 clones, roughly 50% seen once. The sample consisted of CD8+ T cells sorted from blood. The receptors were sampled from a human donor in good health. CDR3s include the opening cysteine and the closing phenylalanine or tryptophan. D genes are given only for firm matches. Only some rows state a clone size, as once, few, many or a class for expanded clones.

j_gene | v_gene | d_gene | abundance | CDR3nt | CDR3aa
TRBJ2-7 | TRBV29-1 | TRBD1 | - | TGCAGCGCAAGGGACAGCCCTTCCTACGAGCAGTACTTC | CSARDSPSYEQYF
TRBJ2-5 | TRBV13 | - | - | TGTGCCAGCAGCTTAGGCGGGGGTCAACAAGAGACCCAGTACTTC | CASSLGGGQQETQYF
TRBJ2-7 | TRBV7-8 | TRBD1 | - | TGTGCCAGCAGCTTAGCGGACAGGGGGCTTCCCTACGAGCAGTACTTC | CASSLADRGLPYEQYF
TRBJ2-7 | TRBV2 | - | - | TGTGCCAGCAGTGCTGGTGGTTGGCAGACCCTCTACGAGCAGTACTTC | CASSAGGWQTLYEQYF
TRBJ1-6 | TRBV6-5 | TRBD1 | few | TGTGCCAGCAGCCCGACAGGGCCCGAAAGTTCACCCCTCCACTTT | CASSPTGPESSPLHF
TRBJ2-5 | TRBV6-5 | TRBD2 | - | TGTGCCAGCAGTTACAGGCTAGCGGGAGACCAAGAGACCCAGTACTTC | CASSYRLAGDQETQYF
TRBJ2-3 | TRBV29-1 | TRBD2 | - | TGCAGCGTTGAGGGGACTAGCGGAAACACAGATACGCAGTATTTT | CSVEGTSGNTDTQYF
TRBJ1-5 | TRBV7-9 | - | - | TGTGCCAGCAGCCTAGCGGGTCAGCCCCAGCATTTT | CASSLAGQPQHF
TRBJ1-3 | TRBV5-1 | - | - | TGCGCCAGCAGCCCCCGGGACTCTAGCTCTGGAAACACCATATATTTT | CASSPRDSSSGNTIYF
TRBJ2-7 | TRBV9 | - | - | TGTGCCAGCAGCGTCGGCGGGGGACAGAAGGACTTC | CASSVGGGQKDF
TRBJ1-1 | TRBV11-1 | - | - | TGTGCCAGCAGCTGGGTTAGGGGAACTGAAGCTTTCTTT | CASSWVRGTEAFF
TRBJ2-1 | TRBV5-1 | - | - | TGCGCCAGCAGCTTGTACCGGGGGAGCTCCTACAATGAGCAGTTCTTC | CASSLYRGSSYNEQFF
TRBJ2-3 | TRBV7-9 | TRBD1 | - | TGTGCCAGCAGCTCCGGACAGGGAGATACGCAGTATTTT | CASSSGQGDTQYF
TRBJ2-7 | TRBV7-8 | TRBD2 | - | TGTGCCAGCAGCTTAATCGGGGGAGGGAACTCCTACGAGCAGTACTTC | CASSLIGGGNSYEQYF
TRBJ2-3 | TRBV7-7 | - | - | TGTGCCAGCAGCCCGATCGAGGGTTTTGGGCAGTATTTT | CASSPIEGFGQYF
TRBJ2-7 | TRBV2 | - | - | TGTGCAAGCATCGACGGCTACGAGCAGTACTTC | CASIDGYEQYF
TRBJ2-1 | TRBV27 | - | - | TGTGCCAGCAGTTTATCAGGGGTCAATGAGCAGTTCTTC | CASSLSGVNEQFF
TRBJ2-7 | TRBV4-2 | TRBD1 | few | TGTGCCAGCAGCCAAAGACAGGGCTACGAGCAGTACTTC | CASSQRQGYEQYF
TRBJ1-2 | TRBV5-1 | TRBD1 | - | TGCGCCAGCAGCTCGGACAGGGGGTTGGATGGCTACACCTTC | CASSSDRGLDGYTF
TRBJ1-2 | TRBV10-1 | - | - | TGCGCCAGCAGTGCAGGGGTACACTATGGCTACACCTTC | CASSAGVHYGYTF
TRBJ2-2 | TRBV29-1 | TRBD2 | - | TGCAGCGTCCTAGCGGGGAACACCGGGGAGCTGTTTTTT | CSVLAGNTGELFF
TRBJ2-1 | TRBV30 | - | once | TGTGCCTGGAGGCAGGAAAATGAGCAGTTCTTC | CAWRQENEQFF
TRBJ2-1 | TRBV29-1 | TRBD1 | few | TGCAGCGTTGAAGATCCGGGACAGGGCTTAGGAGAGCAGTTCTTC | CSVEDPGQGLGEQFF
TRBJ1-2 | TRBV9 | - | - | TGTGCCAGCAGCGTAGGTGACTATGGCTACACCTTC | CASSVGDYGYTF
TRBJ2-3 | TRBV6-6 | TRBD2 | - | TGTGCCAGCAGTTACTCTCGGGGGGGCGGGTTAGATACGCAGTATTTT | CASSYSRGGGLDTQYF
TRBJ2-5 | TRBV5-1 | - | - | TGCGCCAGCAGCTTGGAGTGGGGGGCAGAGACCCAGTACTTC | CASSLEWGAETQYF
TRBJ2-2 | TRBV5-6 | - | - | TGTGCCAGCAGCTTCGTTGCGGGAAACACCGGGGAGCTGTTTTTT | CASSFVAGNTGELFF
TRBJ1-1 | TRBV30 | TRBD1 | - | TGTGCCTGGAGTGTCAGGGGGGGCCAGAACACTGAAGCTTTCTTT | CAWSVRGGQNTEAFF
TRBJ1-5 | TRBV4-1 | - | - | TGCGCCAGCGGTTTCGAAGATCAGCCCCAGCATTTT | CASGFEDQPQHF
TRBJ1-5 | TRBV19 | - | many | TGTGCCAGTAGTATATTGACGGAGAATCAGCCCCAGCATTTT | CASSILTENQPQHF
TRBJ2-7 | TRBV19 | TRBD2 | - | TGTGCCAGTAGTCCGACTAGCGGGGGTCTCTACGAGCAGTACTTC | CASSPTSGGLYEQYF
TRBJ2-2 | TRBV27 | - | - | TGTGCCAGCAGTTTATCCCCTGGGGTAAACACCGGGGAGCTGTTTTTT | CASSLSPGVNTGELFF